A single sample is the source of the 20 T cell receptor beta chains below, sequenced in a study of CD8 T cells in Susac syndrome. Roughly 0.45 to 1 ug RNA was reverse transcribed with random hexamers. MiXCR, run by TCRdb on the immunoSEQ multiplex PCR reads, gives a single entry per CDR3 protein. Of a few hundred thousand distinct CDR3 sequences in the sample, 70% to 90% were seen once. Material: CD8+ T cells from PBMCs. The receptors come from a human donor with multiple sclerosis.

The V call is TRBV27, the J call TRBJ2-7; D may be TRBD2 (6 bases). The CDR3 has 14 amino acids. Between the trimmed V and J ends, which lost 3 bases and 6 bases, there was a span of 15 bases. Germline assignment: CDR1 MNHEY and CDR2 SMNVEV (reference sequence). CDR3 in DNA: TGTGCCAGCAGTTTTTACCGGGAGTCAAGCGAGCAGTACTTC. This sequence encodes CASSFYRESSEQYF.

The V call is TRBV11-2, the J call TRBJ2-7, with D perhaps TRBD1 or TRBD2 (7 bases each). The CDR3 totals 15 residues. V lost 7 bases and J lost 7, with 23 bases in between. Germline CDR1 reads SGHAT; CDR2 reads FQNNGV. This CDR3 is CASTGRVNRGGEQYF. Written as DNA, the CDR3 is TGTGCCAGCACCGGACGCGTTAACAGGGGAGGGGAGCAGTACTTC.

The genes are TRBV29-1 and TRBJ2-5, with D maybe TRBD1 (5 bases). The CDR3 has 11 amino acids. CDR1 SQVTM and CDR2 ANQGSEA come from the germline V gene. Trimming stripped 5 bases from V and 3 bases from J, with 7 bases between. The CDR3 DNA reads TGCAGCGTTTCAGGGAAAGAGACCCAGTACTTC. As protein: CSVSGKETQYF.

The chain couples TRBV20-1 to TRBJ2-7, with a tentative D call TRBD1 (6 bases). The CDR3 extends over 14 amino acids. Trimming removed 6 bases at V and 0 bases at J, with 15 bases between. Germline assignment: CDR1 DFQATT and CDR2 SNEGSKA (reference sequence). The CDR3 is CSAPVGGVSYEQYF. In DNA form, the CDR3 reads TGCAGTGCCCCGGTAGGGGGAGTCTCCTACGAGCAGTACTTC.

V and J are TRBV27 and TRBJ2-1; 11 positions agree with TRBD2. V shed 6 bases, J shed 3 bases, and the junction held 4 bases outside the gene matches. The CDR3 totals 15 residues. CDR1 is MNHEY and CDR2 is SMNVEV in the germline V gene (reference sequence). CDR3: CASRGGLAGYNEQFF. CDR3 coding DNA: TGTGCCAGCAGAGGCGGACTAGCGGGCTACAATGAGCAGTTCTTC.

V and J are TRBV5-1 and TRBJ2-1, with TRBD2 identical over 11 bases. The CDR3 covers 16 residues. The germline gives CDR1 SGHRS, CDR2 YFSETQ. Trimming at V came to 7 bases and at J to 8 bases, leaving 14 bases not matched to a gene. As DNA, the CDR3 is TGCGCCAGCCATTTGGTCGGGCTAGCGGGAGGAGATGAGCAGTTCTTC. Translated, it gives CASHLVGLAGGDEQFF.

The CDR3 protein is CASSRPSTEGVHTGELFF. In DNA, the CDR3 is TGTGCCAGCAGTCGCCCGTCCACAGAAGGTGTACACACCGGGGAGCTGTTTTTT. J is TRBJ2-2 and V is TRBV28, with unresolved D. The CDR3 is 18 residues long. Trimming stripped 5 bases from V and 3 bases from J, with 22 bases between. Germline V lookup: CDR1 MDHEN, CDR2 SYDVKM.

V gene TRBV30 combines with J gene TRBJ1-2, with D perhaps matching TRBD1 (6 bases). The length of the CDR3 is 15 residues. The germline CDR1 and CDR2 sequences are GTSNPN and SVGIG (reference sequence). Trimming cost V 2 bases and J 0 bases, with 13 bases left between them. CDR3 nucleotide sequence: TGTGCCTGGAGTCCCCCGGACAGAGCTAACTATGGCTACACCTTC. Translating gives CAWSPPDRANYGYTF.

The gene calls are TRBV7-9 and TRBJ2-1, with D perhaps assigned TRBD1 or TRBD2 (6 bases each). In germline, CDR1 is SEHNR, CDR2 FQNEAQ (reference sequence). Trimming removed 7 bases at V and 2 bases at J, with 18 bases between. This CDR3 contains 16 residues. The CDR3 sequence is CASNPGGGLTYNEQFF. CDR3 DNA: TGTGCCAGCAACCCCGGAGGGGGGCTCACCTACAATGAGCAGTTCTTC. Drawing the rest from reference TRBV7-9 and TRBJ2-1, the complete variable domain is DTGVSQNPRHKITKRGQNVTFRCDPISEHNRLYWYRQTLGQGPEFLTYFQNEAQLEKSRLLSDRFSAERPKGSFSTLEIQRTEQGDSAMYLCASNPGGGLTYNEQFFGPGTRLTVL.

The chain joins TRBV27 to TRBJ2-3; the D gene is possibly TRBD1 (5 bases). CDR3 length: 13 residues. V was trimmed by 10 bases and J by 0 bases, leaving 11 bases between them. Germline lookup yields CDR1 MNHEY and CDR2 SMNVEV (reference sequence). The CDR3 nucleotides are TGTGCCACCAGCAGGGCTAGCACAGATACGCAGTATTTT. Amino acid sequence: CATSRASTDTQYF.

J is TRBJ2-7 and V is TRBV5-4; D might be TRBD1 (5 bases). CDR3 length: 14 residues. Germline loops: CDR1 SGHNT, CDR2 YYREEE (reference sequence). Trimming took 2 bases from V and 4 from J, leaving 13 bases between them. The CDR3 sequence is CASSLGEKYYEQYF. The CDR3 nucleotides are TGTGCCAGCAGCTTAGGGGAAAAATATTACGAGCAGTACTTC.

The V gene is TRBV4-2, the J gene TRBJ2-5; 11 bases map to TRBD1. Germline-derived CDR1 and CDR2 are LGHNA and YNFKEQ. The CDR3 covers 16 residues. V shed 0 bases and J 8 bases; nucleotides not matched to a gene: 8. In DNA, the CDR3 is TGTGCCAGCAGCCAAGACGCCGGGACAGGGGGTAACACCCAGTACTTC. It specifies CASSQDAGTGGNTQYF.

This chain joins TRBV6-5 and TRBJ2-1; 7 bases fit TRBD2. CDR3 length: 16 residues. V was clipped by 0 bases and J by 1 base; unmatched bases: 3. CDR1 and CDR2 from the germline V gene are MNHEY and SVGAGI. This CDR3 is CASSYSAGESYNEQFF. CDR3 nucleotides: TGTGCCAGCAGTTACTCTGCGGGAGAGTCCTACAATGAGCAGTTCTTC.

This clonotype has a single count. The chain couples TRBV7-4 to TRBJ2-6; 7 positions match TRBD1. Trimming removed 2 bases from V and 2 bases from J; junction bases left unmatched: 12. In germline, CDR1 is SGHVT, CDR2 SQSDAQ. The CDR3 length is 19 residues. CDR3 protein: CASSLSSLLDRAGANVLTF. CDR3 coding DNA: TGTGCCAGCAGCTTAAGCTCGCTGCTAGACAGGGCTGGGGCCAACGTCCTGACTTTC.

This sequence joins TRBV29-1 and TRBJ2-1, with TRBD2 matching 10 bases. Germline assignment: CDR1 SQVTM and CDR2 ANQGSEA. Losses at the gene ends were 3 bases for V and 10 bases for J; bases not matched to a gene: 9. This CDR3 contains 14 residues. In DNA, the CDR3 is TGCAGCGTTGATGGAGCGGGAGGGCTTAAGGAGCAGTTCTTC. Amino acids: CSVDGAGGLKEQFF.

V usage is TRBV5-4 and J usage is TRBJ1-2; 7 bases agree with TRBD1. Germline CDR1 SGHNT, CDR2 YYREEE (reference sequence). The CDR3 contains 14 residues. Unmatched junction bases numbered 9, after V lost 6 bases and J lost 4 bases. The CDR3 nucleotides are TGTGCCAGCACCCAACTGGGACAGATCTATGGCTACACCTTC. This gives the protein CASTQLGQIYGYTF.

The CDR3 DNA sequence: TGTGCCTGGAGTGGGGGAGACAGGGTGTTGGACACTGAAGCTTTCTTT. As protein: CAWSGGDRVLDTEAFF. The rearrangement uses TRBV30 and TRBJ1-1; 7 positions agree with TRBD1. Germline V gene sequence: CDR1 GTSNPN, CDR2 SVGIG (reference sequence). The junction had 11 bases not matched to a gene; V was cut back by 1 base and J by 3 bases. The CDR3 consists of 16 residues.

V usage is TRBV29-1 and J usage is TRBJ2-6; no definite D call. Trimming removed 7 bases at V and 2 bases at J, with 21 bases between. CDR3 length equals 17 residues. CDR1 and CDR2 (germline): SQVTM, ANQGSEA. CDR3 bases: TGCAGCGCCTTGGCCTGGGATCCGCTCCCTGGGGCCAACGTCCTGACTTTC. Its protein is CSALAWDPLPGANVLTF.

The CDR3 spells CASSYRGRNQPQHF. CDR3 DNA sequence: TGTGCCAGCAGTTACCGGGGTCGAAATCAGCCCCAGCATTTT. The chain combines TRBV28 with TRBJ1-5; D is uncertain. V was pared by 4 bases and J by 4 bases, with 11 bases between. Per germline, CDR1 MDHEN and CDR2 SYDVKM. The CDR3 totals 14 residues.

CDR3 nucleotides: TGTGCCAGCAGTGAATTAGGAGTGGGCTCTGGGGCCAACGTCCTGACTTTC. Protein product: CASSELGVGSGANVLTF. V gene TRBV2 combines with J gene TRBJ2-6; D ambiguous. In germline, CDR1 is SNHLY, CDR2 FYNNEI. The CDR3 runs 17 residues. Between the trimmed V and J ends, which lost 2 bases and 0 bases, there was a span of 11 bases. The full variable domain, completed using reference TRBV2 and TRBJ2-6, is EPEVTQTPSHQVTQMGQEVILRCVPISNHLYFYWYRQILGQKVEFLVSFYNNEISEKSEIFDDQFSVERPDGSNFTLKIRSTKLEDSAMYFCASSELGVGSGANVLTFGAGSRLTVL.